The 2 T cell receptor beta chains in this list originate from one sample, sequenced in a study of T cells after yellow fever vaccination. Using its own MiXCR run on the 5' RACE reads, TCRdb lists one record per CDR3 protein. Found here are about 320,000 distinct CDR3 sequences, around 4.5% of them singletons; the top ten hold 15% to 20%. This specimen was PBMCs, taken 15 days after the yellow fever booster vaccination. These receptors came from a man younger than 35 who received the YFV17D yellow fever vaccine.

This chain joins TRBV28 and TRBJ2-4; the D gene is possibly TRBD2 (6 bases). This CDR3 contains 15 residues. CDR1 and CDR2 from the germline V gene are MDHEN and SYDVKM. V lost 3 bases, J lost 8 bases, and 17 bases lay in between. The CDR3 sequence: CASSFPRRAEDIQYF. The CDR3 nucleotides read TGTGCCAGCAGTTTCCCCAGGAGGGCTGAAGACATTCAGTACTTC.

This clonotype was seen many times. This sequence joins TRBV5-1 and TRBJ1-2; 8 bases agree with TRBD1. This CDR3 contains 18 residues. The V gene's germline CDR1 is SGHRS and CDR2 YFSETQ. The V gene end was trimmed by 0 bases and the J gene end by 4 bases; junction bases not matched to a gene: 14. The CDR3 DNA follows: TGCGCCAGCAGCTTGGGAGTGACTTGGACAGGGTTAGTCTATGGCTACACCTTC. It specifies CASSLGVTWTGLVYGYTF. The variable domain in full, with the rest retrieved from reference TRBV5-1 and TRBJ1-2, is KAGVTQTPRYLIKTRGQQVTLSCSPISGHRSVSWYQQTPGQGLQFLFEYFSETQRNKGNFPGRFSGRQFSNSRSEMNVSTLELGDSALYLCASSLGVTWTGLVYGYTFGSGTRLTVV.